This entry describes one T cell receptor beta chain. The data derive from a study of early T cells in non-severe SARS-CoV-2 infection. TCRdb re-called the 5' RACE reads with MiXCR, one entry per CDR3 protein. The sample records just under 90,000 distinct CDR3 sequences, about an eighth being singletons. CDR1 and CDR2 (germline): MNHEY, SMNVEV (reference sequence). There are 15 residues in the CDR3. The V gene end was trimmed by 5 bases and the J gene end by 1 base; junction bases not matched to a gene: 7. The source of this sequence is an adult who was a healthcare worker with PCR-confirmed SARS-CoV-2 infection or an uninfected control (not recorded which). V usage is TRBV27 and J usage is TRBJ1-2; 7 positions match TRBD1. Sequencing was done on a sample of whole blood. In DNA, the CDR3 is TGTGCCAGCAGTCCGAGGACAGGATATAACTATGGCTACACCTTC. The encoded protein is CASSPRTGYNYGYTF.